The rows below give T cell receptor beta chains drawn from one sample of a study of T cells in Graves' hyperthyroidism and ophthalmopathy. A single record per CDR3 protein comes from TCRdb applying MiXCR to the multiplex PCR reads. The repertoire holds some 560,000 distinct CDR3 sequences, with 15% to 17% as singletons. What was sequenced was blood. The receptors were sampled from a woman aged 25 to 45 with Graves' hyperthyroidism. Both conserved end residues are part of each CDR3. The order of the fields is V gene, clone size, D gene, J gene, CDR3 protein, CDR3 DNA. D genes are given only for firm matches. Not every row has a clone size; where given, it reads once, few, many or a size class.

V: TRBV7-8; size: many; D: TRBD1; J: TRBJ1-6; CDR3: CASSLEAGGNSPLHF; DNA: TGTGCCAGCAGCTTAGAGGCAGGGGGCAATTCACCCCTCCACTTT
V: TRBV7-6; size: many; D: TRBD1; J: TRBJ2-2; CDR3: CASSARTGGNTGELFF; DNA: TGTGCCAGCAGCGCCAGGACAGGGGGCAACACCGGGGAGCTGTTTTTT
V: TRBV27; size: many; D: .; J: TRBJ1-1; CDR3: CASSFTGNTEAFF; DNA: TGTGCCAGCAGTTTCACCGGGAACACTGAAGCTTTCTTT
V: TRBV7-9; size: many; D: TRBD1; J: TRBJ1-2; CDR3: CASSSPTGGGGYTF; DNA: TGTGCCAGCAGCTCGCCAACAGGGGGCGGTGGCTACACCTTC
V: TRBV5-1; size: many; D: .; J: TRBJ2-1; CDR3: CASSLGPGGWGEQFF; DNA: TGCGCCAGCAGCTTGGGGCCCGGGGGCTGGGGTGAGCAGTTCTTC
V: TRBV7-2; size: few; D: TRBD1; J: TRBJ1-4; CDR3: CASSSRTGENEKLFF; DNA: TGTGCCAGCAGCTCCCGGACAGGGGAGAATGAAAAACTGTTTTTT
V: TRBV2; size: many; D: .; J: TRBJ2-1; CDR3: CARRLASPYNEQFF; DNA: TGTGCCCGACGGCTAGCATCTCCCTACAATGAGCAGTTCTTC
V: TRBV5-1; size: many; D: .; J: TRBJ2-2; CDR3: CASSLSVGGAYTGELFF; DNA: TGCGCCAGCAGCTTGTCAGTTGGCGGGGCATACACCGGGGAGCTGTTTTTT
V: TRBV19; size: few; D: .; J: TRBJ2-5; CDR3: CASSTGDRETQYF; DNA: TGTGCCAGTAGTACAGGGGACCGGGAGACCCAGTACTTC
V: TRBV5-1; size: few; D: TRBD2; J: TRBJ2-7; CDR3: CASRENSGSSYEQYF; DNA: TGCGCCAGCAGGGAGAATAGCGGGAGCTCCTACGAGCAGTACTTC
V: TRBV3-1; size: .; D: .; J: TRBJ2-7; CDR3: CASSHGLTYEQYF; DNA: TGTGCCAGCAGCCACGGACTCACCTACGAGCAGTACTTC
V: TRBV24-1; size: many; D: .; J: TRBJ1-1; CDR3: CATSASTNTEAFF; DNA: TGTGCCACCAGTGCTTCCACCAACACTGAAGCTTTCTTT
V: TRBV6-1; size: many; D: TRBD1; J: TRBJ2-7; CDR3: CASIYGTGGREQYF; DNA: TGTGCCAGCATTTACGGGACAGGGGGCAGAGAGCAGTACTTC
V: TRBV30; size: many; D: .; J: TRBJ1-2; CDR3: CAFGYGYTF; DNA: TGTGCCTTCGGCTATGGCTACACCTTC
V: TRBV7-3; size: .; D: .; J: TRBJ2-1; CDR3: CASSLGTQTDEQFF; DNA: TGTGCCAGCAGCCTAGGGACCCAGACGGATGAGCAGTTCTTC
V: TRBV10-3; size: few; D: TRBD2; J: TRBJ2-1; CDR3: CATRRDLGGGNNEQFF; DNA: TGTGCCACCCGGCGTGACTTGGGCGGGGGAAACAATGAGCAGTTCTTC
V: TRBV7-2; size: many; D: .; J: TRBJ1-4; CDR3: CASSLGGGRNEKLFF; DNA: TGTGCCAGCAGCTTAGGGGGGGGGCGTAATGAAAAACTGTTTTTT
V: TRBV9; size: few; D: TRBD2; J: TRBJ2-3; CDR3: CASSVRREVGPDTQYF; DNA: TGTGCCAGCAGCGTAAGGCGGGAGGTGGGGCCAGATACGCAGTATTTT
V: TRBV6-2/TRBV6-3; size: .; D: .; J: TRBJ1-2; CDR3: CASSYSGVINYGYTF; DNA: TGTGCCAGCAGTTACTCCGGGGTCATCAACTATGGCTACACCTTC
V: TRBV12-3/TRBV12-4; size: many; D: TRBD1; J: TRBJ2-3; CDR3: CASRPGQGAVRTDTQYF; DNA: TGTGCCAGCAGGCCGGGACAGGGGGCAGTTCGCACAGATACGCAGTATTTT
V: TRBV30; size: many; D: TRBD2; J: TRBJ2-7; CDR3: CAWSVRGLAGPYEQYF; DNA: TGTGCCTGGAGTGTACGGGGACTAGCGGGACCCTACGAGCAGTACTTC
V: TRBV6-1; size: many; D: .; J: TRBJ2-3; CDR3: CASSSGGGGLGNTQYF; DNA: TGTGCCAGCAGTTCAGGGGGAGGGGGTCTCGGGAATACGCAGTATTTT
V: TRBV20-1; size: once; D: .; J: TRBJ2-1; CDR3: CSARPETGVNEQFF; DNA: TGCAGTGCTAGGCCGGAGACAGGTGTCAATGAGCAGTTCTTC
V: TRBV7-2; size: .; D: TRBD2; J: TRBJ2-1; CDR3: CASSRSGTVYNEQFF; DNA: TGTGCCAGCAGCCGTAGCGGGACTGTATACAATGAGCAGTTCTTC
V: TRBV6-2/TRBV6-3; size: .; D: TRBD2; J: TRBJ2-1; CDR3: CASSPTTSGDNEQFF; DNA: TGTGCCAGCAGTCCCACGACTAGCGGGGATAATGAGCAGTTCTTC
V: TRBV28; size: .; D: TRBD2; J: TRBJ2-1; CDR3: CASIPRLAGVHNEQFF; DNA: TGTGCCAGCATCCCGAGACTAGCGGGAGTTCACAATGAGCAGTTCTTC
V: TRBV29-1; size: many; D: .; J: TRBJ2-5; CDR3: CSVGQETQYF; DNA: TGCAGCGTTGGCCAAGAGACCCAGTACTTC
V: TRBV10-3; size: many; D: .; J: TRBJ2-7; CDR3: CAISPGRSSYEQYF; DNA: TGTGCCATCAGTCCGGGACGCAGCTCCTACGAGCAGTACTTC